This is a list of T cell receptor beta chains from one sample in a study of blood T cell repertoires in COVID-19. TCRdb keeps only in-frame clones here, not all; method: immunoSEQ multiplex PCR. Of some 150,000 clones in the sample, 80% to 90% were seen once. Sequenced: peripheral blood. Every receptor here comes from a man aged 70 or older with acute or convalescent COVID-19. Both conserved end residues are part of each CDR3. D genes are given only for firm matches. Size tells how often a clone was seen (once, few, many) or the class of an expanded clone, and some rows leave it out.

v_gene	d_gene	abundance	len	j_gene	CDR3aa	CDR3nt
TRBV11-2	NA	NA	11	TRBJ2-5	CASSLQETQYF	TGTGCCAGCAGCCTACAAGAGACCCAGTACTTC
TRBV5-1	NA	NA	15	TRBJ1-1	CASSLKQVENTEAFF	TGCGCCAGCAGCTTGAAACAGGTAGAGAACACTGAAGCTTTCTTT
TRBV7-9	TRBD1	NA	19	TRBJ1-1	CASSLPHGQASTMNTEAFF	TGTGCCAGCAGCCTCCCCCACGGACAGGCCTCTACTATGAACACTGAAGCTTTCTTT
TRBV7-8	NA	NA	16	TRBJ1-3	CASSLSNGVSGNTIYF	TGTGCCAGCAGCTTAAGTAACGGAGTCTCTGGAAACACCATATATTTT
TRBV12-2	NA	NA	15	TRBJ2-5	CASRLVLQAQETQYF	TGTGCAAGTCGCTTAGTCCTACAGGCCCAAGAGACCCAGTACTTC
TRBV9	TRBD1	NA	15	TRBJ1-1	CASSATGGAGTEAFF	TGTGCCAGCAGCGCGACAGGGGGCGCGGGCACTGAAGCTTTCTTT
TRBV28	NA	NA	14	TRBJ1-5	CASSPGQSNQPQHF	TGTGCCAGCAGCCCTGGACAGAGCAATCAGCCCCAGCATTTT
TRBV7-2	TRBD2	once	15	TRBJ2-1	CASSLVAGGYREQFF	TGTGCCAGCAGCTTAGTAGCGGGGGGATACCGTGAGCAGTTCTTC
TRBV4-2	NA	NA	16	TRBJ2-7	CASSQDEDSRSYEQYF	TGTGCCAGCAGCCAAGATGAGGACAGCCGCTCCTACGAGCAGTACTTC
TRBV6-6	TRBD2	NA	16	TRBJ2-5	CASSYSSGGPVETQYF	TGTGCCAGCAGTTACAGCTCGGGAGGGCCGGTAGAGACCCAGTACTTC
TRBV5-5	TRBD1	NA	15	TRBJ2-1	CASSQDGQDNNEQFF	TGTGCCAGCAGCCAGGACGGACAGGACAACAATGAGCAGTTCTTC
TRBV11-2	NA	NA	15	TRBJ1-5	CASSLEVYSNQPQHF	TGTGCCAGCAGCTTAGAGGTCTATAGCAATCAGCCCCAGCATTTT
TRBV6-6	NA	once	15	TRBJ1-1	CASTKGGFMNTEAFF	TGTGCCAGCACCAAGGGAGGTTTTATGAACACTGAAGCTTTCTTT
TRBV6-1	NA	NA	14	TRBJ2-7	CASTFGLAGHEQYF	TGTGCCAGCACCTTCGGACTGGCGGGACACGAGCAGTACTTC
TRBV4-1	NA	few	16	TRBJ1-3	CASSQGGGLSGNTIYF	TGCGCCAGCAGCCAAGGGGGGGGCCTCTCTGGAAACACCATATATTTT
TRBV19	NA	NA	16	TRBJ2-1	CASTLRSDYSYNEQFF	TGTGCCAGTACCCTAAGGAGCGATTACTCCTACAATGAGCAGTTCTTC
TRBV4-3	TRBD2	NA	16	TRBJ2-2	CASSPRLAAGSGELFF	TGCGCCAGCAGCCCTCGACTAGCGGCGGGGTCCGGGGAGCTGTTTTTT
TRBV5-4	TRBD1	NA	18	TRBJ2-3	CASSAPAMGTGGSDTQYF	TGTGCCAGCAGCGCTCCCGCTATGGGGACAGGGGGGTCAGATACGCAGTATTTT
TRBV28	TRBD1	NA	15	TRBJ1-5	CASSVPGQVQVTQHF	TGTGCCAGCAGTGTACCGGGACAGGTTCAGGTGACCCAGCATTTT
TRBV11-2	TRBD1	NA	15	TRBJ2-7	CASSLRDRSSYEQYF	TGTGCCAGCAGCTTACGGGACAGGAGCTCCTACGAGCAGTACTTC
TRBV5-8	NA	NA	16	TRBJ2-5	CASSLPRTGMQETQYF	TGTGCCAGCAGCTTACCTAGGACGGGAATGCAAGAGACCCAGTACTTC
TRBV18	TRBD2	once	16	TRBJ2-1	CASSPRGTSGLGEQFF	TGTGCCAGCTCACCACGAGGGACTAGTGGCCTAGGTGAGCAGTTCTTC
TRBV9	NA	NA	17	TRBJ2-3	CASSVGRPAGTTDTQYF	TGTGCCAGCAGCGTAGGTAGGCCAGCAGGAACCACAGATACGCAGTATTTT
TRBV28	TRBD1	NA	18	TRBJ1-6	CASSTRLGGTGYNSPLHF	TGTGCCAGCAGTACCCGTTTGGGGGGGACAGGGTATAATTCACCCCTCCACTTT
TRBV19	NA	NA	14	TRBJ2-7	CASSSRQASYEQYF	TGTGCCAGTAGTTCCCGGCAGGCCTCCTACGAGCAGTACTTC
TRBV28	NA	NA	12	TRBJ2-7	CASSLERYEQYF	TGTGCCAGCAGCCTAGAACGTTACGAGCAGTACTTC
TRBV5-1	TRBD2	NA	14	TRBJ2-3	CASSPTSGTDTQYF	TGCGCCAGCAGCCCTACTAGCGGCACAGATACGCAGTATTTT
TRBV9	NA	NA	13	TRBJ1-1	CASSVEHNTEAFF	TGTGCCAGCAGCGTAGAGCACAACACTGAAGCTTTCTTT
TRBV6-2/TRBV6-3	NA	once	19	TRBJ2-6	CASSYELGGVDSGANVLTF	TGTGCCAGCAGTTATGAACTAGGGGGGGTCGACTCTGGGGCCAACGTCCTGACTTTC
TRBV19	NA	NA	15	TRBJ2-5	CASSKIDGVQETQYF	TGTGCCAGTAGTAAAATAGACGGGGTCCAAGAGACCCAGTACTTC
TRBV11-3	TRBD2	NA	14	TRBJ2-2	CASSPGLDAGELFF	TGTGCCAGCAGCCCTGGACTAGATGCCGGGGAGCTGTTTTTT
TRBV19	NA	NA	15	TRBJ2-2	CASSIDRTNTGELFF	TGTGCCAGTAGTATCGACAGGACCAACACCGGGGAGCTGTTTTTT
TRBV6-5	NA	NA	15	TRBJ1-1	CASSYYAGPNTEAFF	TGTGCCAGCAGTTACTACGCGGGGCCGAACACTGAAGCTTTCTTT
TRBV28	TRBD1	NA	14	TRBJ1-5	CAGSTGGGNQPQHF	TGTGCCGGATCGACAGGGGGCGGTAATCAGCCCCAGCATTTT
TRBV7-2	NA	NA	17	TRBJ1-3	CASSLVGGLISGNTIYF	TGTGCCAGCAGCTTAGTGGGGGGGCTAATCTCTGGAAACACCATATATTTT
TRBV5-1	TRBD2	NA	16	TRBJ2-1	CASRRALAGNYNEQFF	TGCGCCAGCAGACGGGCGCTAGCGGGAAACTACAATGAGCAGTTCTTC
TRBV2	TRBD1	NA	14	TRBJ2-3	CASRQGHNTDTQYF	TGTGCCAGTCGACAGGGACACAACACAGATACGCAGTATTTT
TRBV29-1	TRBD1	NA	16	TRBJ2-5	CSVESIPGTGQETQYF	TGCAGCGTTGAAAGCATCCCCGGGACAGGGCAAGAGACCCAGTACTTC
TRBV9	TRBD2	NA	16	TRBJ2-7	CASSLTAGLAGYEQYF	TGTGCCAGCAGTCTTACAGCGGGACTAGCGGGATACGAGCAGTACTTC
TRBV7-2	NA	NA	13	TRBJ1-5	CASSLRGQQPQHF	TGTGCCAGCAGCTTAAGGGGTCAACAGCCCCAGCATTTT
TRBV5-4	NA	NA	16	TRBJ2-2	CASRPTPSSGTGELFF	TGTGCCAGCAGACCGACTCCTTCGAGTGGCACCGGGGAGCTGTTTTTT
TRBV5-3	NA	NA	15	TRBJ2-3	CARSFGSWSTDTQYF	TGTGCCAGAAGCTTTGGGAGCTGGAGCACAGATACGCAGTATTTT